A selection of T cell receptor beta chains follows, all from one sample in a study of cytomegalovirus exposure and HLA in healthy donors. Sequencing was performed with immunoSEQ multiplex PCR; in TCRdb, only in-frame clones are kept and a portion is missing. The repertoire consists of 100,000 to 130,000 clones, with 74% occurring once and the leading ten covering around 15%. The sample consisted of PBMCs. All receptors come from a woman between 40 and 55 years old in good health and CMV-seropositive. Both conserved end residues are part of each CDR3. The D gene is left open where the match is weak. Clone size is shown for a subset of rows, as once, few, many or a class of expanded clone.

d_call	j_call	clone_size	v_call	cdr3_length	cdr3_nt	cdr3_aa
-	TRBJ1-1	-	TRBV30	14	TGTGCCTGTGCCCGGGGGTTCCCGAACACTGAAGCTTTCTTT	CACARGFPNTEAFF
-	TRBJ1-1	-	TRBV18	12	TGTGCCAGCTCACCGACACGGCCTGAAGCTTTCTTT	CASSPTRPEAFF
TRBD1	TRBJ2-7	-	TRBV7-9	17	TGTGCCAGCAGCCTACGGGGACAGGGGGCTCTCCCCTACGAGCAGTACTTC	CASSLRGQGALPYEQYF
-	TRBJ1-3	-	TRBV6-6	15	TGTGCCAGCAGACCTCATCGAGACTCTGGAAACACCATATATTTT	CASRPHRDSGNTIYF
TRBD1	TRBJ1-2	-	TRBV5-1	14	TGCGCCAGCAGCTTTGGGGGGACAGAAAATGGCTACACCTTC	CASSFGGTENGYTF
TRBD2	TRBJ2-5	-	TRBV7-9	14	TGTGCCAGCAGCTTAGGAACTAGCGGTGGGACCCAGTACTTC	CASSLGTSGGTQYF
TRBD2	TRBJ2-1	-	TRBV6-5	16	TGTGCCAGCAGTTACCGGAGTAGCGGGGGTTACAATGAGCAGTTCTTC	CASSYRSSGGYNEQFF
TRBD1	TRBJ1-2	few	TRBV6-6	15	TGTGCCAGCAGCTACTCCGGGACAGGGGGCCATGGCTACACCTTC	CASSYSGTGGHGYTF
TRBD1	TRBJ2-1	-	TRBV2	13	TGTGCCAGCAGCCGAGACAGGGGATGGGAGCAGTTCTTC	CASSRDRGWEQFF
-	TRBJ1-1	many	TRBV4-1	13	TGCGCCAGCAGCCTTTCTGGGCTAACTGAAGCTTTCTTT	CASSLSGLTEAFF
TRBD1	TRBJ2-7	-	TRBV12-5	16	TGTGCTAGTGGTCCTCGGATTTACAGGGGGCGATACGAGCAGTACTTC	CASGPRIYRGRYEQYF
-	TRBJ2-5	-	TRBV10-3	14	TGTGCCATCAGTGACAGGGCTTCTGAAGAGACCCAGTACTTC	CAISDRASEETQYF
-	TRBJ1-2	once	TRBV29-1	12	TGCAGCGAGGGCGGGGCTGCCTATGGCTACACCTTC	CSEGGAAYGYTF
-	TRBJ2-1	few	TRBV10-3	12	TGTGCCATCAGTCCCGCGGTGAATGAGCAGTTCTTC	CAISPAVNEQFF
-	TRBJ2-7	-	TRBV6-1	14	TGTGCCAGCAGTGTAGACTATAGGAGCTACGAGCAGTACTTC	CASSVDYRSYEQYF
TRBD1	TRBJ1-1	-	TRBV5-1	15	TGCGCCAGCAGCGCGAGCTCAGGGGGGAAGACTGAAGCTTTCTTT	CASSASSGGKTEAFF
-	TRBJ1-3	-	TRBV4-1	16	TGCGCCAGCAGCTCTTTAGGAGCGGGCTCTGGAAACACCATATATTTT	CASSSLGAGSGNTIYF
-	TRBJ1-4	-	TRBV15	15	TGTGCCACCAGCAGAGGGGCAGGGGATCACATTCAACTGTTTTTT	CATSRGAGDHIQLFF